Below are 2 T cell receptor beta chains sequenced from a single sample in a study of OX40 agonist ivuxolimab in advanced cancers. The method was immunoSEQ multiplex PCR; TCRdb's version includes in-frame clones alone and lacks a portion of them. The sample lists under 100,000 clones, approximately 89% occurring once. Source: CD4+ or CD8+ T cells sorted from blood, taken in a trial of the OX40 agonist ivuxolimab. The receptors come from an adult with an advanced solid tumor such as melanoma, head and neck, liver or kidney cancer.

This sequence joins TRBV5-8 and TRBJ1-2, with D unclear. The CDR3 consists of 13 residues. Germline-derived CDR1 and CDR2 are SGHTS and YDEGEE. V shed 4 bases and J shed 7 bases, with 14 bases lying between them. CDR3 sequence (DNA): TGTGCCAGCAGCCTAACGGGTTTCTTTGGCTACACCTTC. It codes for CASSLTGFFGYTF.

The rearrangement joins TRBV5-1 to TRBJ1-1; D gene unclear. The CDR3 extends over 14 amino acids. Deletions cut 5 bases from V and 0 bases from J, with 11 bases between. The germline gives CDR1 SGHRS, CDR2 YFSETQ. The CDR3 protein is CASSLQNMNTEAFF. CDR3 bases: TGCGCCAGCAGTTTACAGAATATGAACACTGAAGCTTTCTTT.